The clone carrying this T cell receptor beta chain was observed a few times. Its cognate antigen is unknown. This CDR3 spans 14 amino acids. The germline V gene has CDR1 SQVTM and CDR2 ANQGSEA. V trimming: 6 bases; J trimming: 4 bases; junction bases outside the gene matches: 11. The sample is drawn from a study of T cells after yellow fever vaccination. Notes on the study in general: Bulk-population clonotypes that are abundant could appear as contaminants in FACS-sorted repertoires. Weaker in magnitude, the secondary response showed a faster peak on day 5 versus 15.

Universal primer sites and UMIs were introduced during 5'RACE template-switching synthesis of TCR cDNA. TCRdb fed the 5' RACE reads into MiXCR, producing one record per CDR3 protein. Altogether some 400,000 distinct CDR3 sequences are present, 18% being singletons, with the ten largest covering 15% to 20%. This chain joins TRBV29-1 and TRBJ1-2, with 7 bases matching TRBD1. The source of this sequence is a man between 18 and 35 years old who received the YFV17D yellow fever vaccine. Material: PBMCs, obtained before the yellow fever booster vaccination. CDR3 amino acids: CSVAHGQDIYGYTF. CDR3 bases: TGCAGCGTGGCTCATGGACAGGACATCTATGGCTACACCTTC.